Listed here is a single TCR gamma chain. Its matching antigen is unknown. This sample stems from a study of human gamma delta and Vdelta1 T cells. TCRdb fed the PCR reads into CATT to redo clone calling. The data contain 8,500 to 9,500 gamma-chain clones, about 46% of them singletons. Per germline, CDR1 EGSTGY and CDR2 YDSYTSSV. V lost 0 bases to trimming and J lost 9 bases; unmatched junction nucleotides: 5. The CDR3 extends over 12 amino acids. The origin of this receptor is a human donor in good health. Input material: Vdelta1 gamma-delta T cells from blood grown in culture (DOT cells). The chain couples TRGV4 to TRGJ1 or TRGJ2. The CDR3 bases are TGTGCCACCTGGGATGGGCGAGTTAAGAAACTCTTT. Translating it yields CATWDGRVKKLF.